This TCR beta chain appears in the sequencing data of a study of shared clonotypes between healthy human individuals. Findings of the study overall: The study generally estimated greater richness for naive than memory subsets. Naive CD4 clonotype sharing across a handful of donors was about 5%.

Several immunoSEQ plates received, in even portions, the genomic DNA of each subset. Authors' data handling: From ImmunoSEQ came sequences covering only the junction and carrying no quality scores, so filtering differed. TCRdb keeps only in-frame clones here, not all; method: immunoSEQ multiplex PCR. That table is the source of V, J and clone size, and D and trimming were worked out from the DNA. This sample has some 2,100,000 clones, with almost 96% found just once. The germline CDR1 and CDR2 sequences are SGHDN and FVKESK. The CDR3 loop spans 14 amino acids. Trimming removed 4 bases at V and 4 bases at J, with 11 bases between. A remark on this clone: Its antigen is unidentified.

This sequence was found in a man between 18 and 29 years old in good health. The sample taken for sequencing was naive CD4+ T cells sorted from blood. Noted subset: CD45RA+ positively selected. The rearrangement uses TRBV14 and TRBJ2-4; no reliable D call. The CDR3 region is CASSLTMNKNIQYF. The DNA for the CDR3 is TGTGCCAGCAGCCTCACGATGAATAAAAACATTCAGTACTTC.